Below are 24 T cell receptor beta chains sequenced from a single sample in a study of T cells in Graves' hyperthyroidism and ophthalmopathy. Amplified TCR beta CDR3 regions came from RNA transcripts. The primer set for the first-round RT-PCR of the TCR CDR3 was HTBI. TCRdb reprocessed the multiplex PCR reads with MiXCR, giving one entry per CDR3 protein. Seen here are around 520,000 distinct CDR3 sequences, approximately 24% observed once, and the top ten hold around 11%. The sample was blood. The receptors here all came from a woman aged 25 to 45 with Graves' ophthalmopathy.

J is TRBJ1-1 and V is TRBV20-1, with D uncertain. CDR1 is DFQATT, CDR2 SNEGSKA, per germline (reference sequence). Trimming stripped 5 bases from V and 1 base from J, with 11 bases between. The CDR3 runs to 13 residues. The CDR3 reads CSAPRHPNTEAFF. The CDR3 DNA sequence: TGCAGTGCTCCTCGACACCCGAACACTGAAGCTTTCTTT.

This chain uses TRBV2 with TRBJ1-5; D remains unclear. V lost 4 bases to trimming and J lost 3 bases, with 10 bases between them. The V gene's germline CDR1 is SNHLY and CDR2 FYNNEI. The CDR3 is 14 residues long. CDR3 amino acids: CASSGQRNNQPQHF. The CDR3 region has the DNA TGTGCCAGCAGTGGCCAGAGGAACAATCAGCCCCAGCATTTT.

The chain carries TRBV9 and TRBJ1-5; D ambiguous. The ends were cut back, 0 bases at V and 6 bases at J, with 7 bases in the middle. This CDR3 has 13 amino acids. CDR1 and CDR2 (germline): SGDLS, YYNGEE. The CDR3 DNA follows: TGTGCCAGCAGCGTAGACGTGGGTCAGCCCCAGCATTTT. Protein sequence: CASSVDVGQPQHF.

This chain joins TRBV14 and TRBJ1-1, with D possibly TRBD1 on 5 matching bases. CDR1 and CDR2 (germline): SGHDN, FVKESK. The CDR3 runs 13 residues. Trimming took 4 bases from V and 5 from J, leaving 11 bases between them. The CDR3 DNA is TGTGCCAGCAGCCTCGTGGGGCCGACTGAAGCTTTCTTT. Amino acids: CASSLVGPTEAFF.

The chain links TRBV6-1 to TRBJ1-5; 8 bases fit TRBD1. Germline lookup yields CDR1 MNHNS and CDR2 SASEGT. The CDR3 spans 14 residues. V lost 3 bases and J lost 6; bases outside the gene matches: 4. The CDR3 DNA reads as TGTGCCAGCAGTGATGGACAGGGCGGTCAGCCCCAGCATTTT. Translating gives CASSDGQGGQPQHF.

This clonotype showed up many times. The rearrangement joins TRBV28 to TRBJ2-5; 7 bases match TRBD2. Germline lookup yields CDR1 MDHEN and CDR2 SYDVKM. The length of the CDR3 is 16 residues. J gave up 6 bases and V 7 bases, and 17 bases lay outside the gene matches. The CDR3 region is CASIKRTSEGKQTQYF. The CDR3 bases are TGTGCCAGCATCAAACGCACTAGCGAGGGGAAGCAGACCCAGTACTTC.

In this sample, this clonotype turned up a few times. V gene TRBV20-1 combines with J gene TRBJ2-2; D unclear. The CDR3 extends over 13 amino acids. CDR1 and CDR2 from the germline V gene are DFQATT and SNEGSKA (reference sequence). V was cut by 6 bases and J by 3 bases, with 11 bases left in between. The CDR3 loop reads CSAPEGDTGELFF. The CDR3 nucleotides read TGCAGTGCCCCCGAAGGAGACACCGGGGAGCTGTTTTTT.

The table lists this clonotype with many counts. The chain links TRBV24-1 to TRBJ1-2, with TRBD1 matching over 7 bases. Trimming removed 2 bases from V and 6 bases from J; junction bases left unmatched: 5. Germline loops: CDR1 KGHDR, CDR2 SFDVKD. This CDR3 comprises 14 residues. The CDR3 sequence is CATSDSQGTDGYTF. The CDR3 DNA follows: TGTGCCACCAGTGATTCACAGGGGACGGATGGCTACACCTTC.

V usage is TRBV6-1 and J usage is TRBJ2-7; possibly TRBD2 for D (5 bases). CDR1 is MNHNS, CDR2 SASEGT, per germline. CDR3 length: 12 residues. As DNA, the CDR3 is TGTGCCGGCAGTGGTGAGGGCTACGAGCAGTACGTC. Translation: CAGSGEGYEQYV.

The rearrangement uses TRBV3-1 and TRBJ1-1; 8 bases map to TRBD1. Trimming took 0 bases from V and 0 from J; bases not matched to a gene: 3. CDR1 is LGHDT and CDR2 is YNNKEL in the germline V gene (reference sequence). This CDR3 is built from 16 residues. CDR3 nucleotide sequence: TGTGCCAGCAGCCAAGAAAACAGGGGGATGAACACTGAAGCTTTCTTT. It encodes CASSQENRGMNTEAFF.

A note on this clonotype: Since a much larger clone is just one base distant, this may be a read error. The chain couples TRBV15 to TRBJ2-7; D perhaps matches TRBD2 (6 bases). V dropped 8 bases and J dropped 1 base, with 21 bases sitting between them. The CDR3 extends over 16 amino acids. Germline V lookup: CDR1 LNHNV, CDR2 YYDKDF (reference sequence). The CDR3 region has the DNA TGTGCCACCTGCCTGACTAGAGCGAAAATATCCTACGAGCAGTACTTC. The encoded protein is CATCLTRAKISYEQYF.

This chain links TRBV2 with TRBJ1-2; TRBD1 might be the D (6 bases). V was pared by 2 bases and J by 4 bases, with 11 bases between. The CDR3 runs to 14 residues. CDR1 is SNHLY and CDR2 is FYNNEI in the germline V gene. DNA for the CDR3: TGTGCCAGCAGTGAACAGGGGCAAGCCTATGGCTACACCTTC. Amino acids: CASSEQGQAYGYTF.

This clonotype was detected ten times or more. The genes are TRBV7-6 and TRBJ1-1; 12 nucleotides align to TRBD1. CDR1 and CDR2 from the germline V gene are SGHVS and FNYEAQ. V lost 1 base to trimming and J lost 6 bases; unmatched junction nucleotides: 3. The CDR3 totals 15 residues. The CDR3: CASSLGGTGGPEAFF. The CDR3 nucleotides read TGTGCCAGCAGCTTAGGAGGGACAGGGGGCCCTGAAGCTTTCTTT.

This clonotype was observed at least ten times. This rearrangement joins TRBV20-1 to TRBJ1-2; 7 bases fit TRBD1. The germline V gene encodes CDR1 DFQATT and CDR2 SNEGSKA (reference sequence). The trim removed 0 bases at V and 7 bases at J, leaving 8 bases unmatched. This CDR3 comprises 14 residues. CDR3 sequence (DNA): TGCAGTGCTAGAGACGACAGGGTGTTCCCTGGCTACACCTTC. Residues: CSARDDRVFPGYTF.

There are a few counts of this clonotype. This may arise from a read error, as a much more abundant clone is one base away. The chain links TRBV30 to TRBJ1-2, with TRBD1 matching 7 bases. The germline V gene encodes CDR1 GTSNPN and CDR2 SVGIG (reference sequence). The CDR3 covers 12 residues. The CDR3 bases are TGTGCCTGGAGTAGAGGGGGCCAGGGCTACGCCTTC. Its protein product is CAWSRGGQGYAF.

The chain is built from TRBV20-1 and TRBJ2-2; TRBD1 is a possible D gene (5 bases). V lost 7 bases to trimming and J lost 2 bases, with 11 bases between them. This CDR3 contains 13 residues. Germline values: CDR1 DFQATT, CDR2 SNEGSKA (reference sequence). Here the CDR3 reads CSVRGPNTGELFF. The CDR3 DNA follows: TGCAGTGTTAGGGGCCCTAACACCGGGGAGCTGTTTTTT.

This clonotype has a handful of counts. The V and J genes are TRBV19 and TRBJ1-1; the match to TRBD1 covers 10 bases. V was pared by 5 bases and J by 0 bases, with 6 bases of the junction left unmatched. The CDR3 sequence is 16 residues long. Germline V CDR1 and CDR2: LNHDA, SQIVND (reference sequence). CDR3 loop: CASSPGTGVLNTEAFF. The CDR3 nucleotides are TGTGCCAGTAGTCCCGGGACAGGGGTCCTGAACACTGAAGCTTTCTTT.

At least ten counts were recorded for this clonotype. The V call is TRBV6-1, the J call TRBJ2-7; no reliable D call. V gave up 6 bases and J gave up 3 bases, with 15 bases separating them. Germline CDR1 is MNHNS and CDR2 is SASEGT. The CDR3 length is 14 residues. The CDR3 loop reads CASSRNLLHYEQYF. DNA of the CDR3: TGTGCCAGCAGCCGTAACCTCCTCCACTACGAGCAGTACTTC.

The rearrangement links TRBV6-2 or TRBV6-3 to TRBJ2-7, with 8 nucleotides matching TRBD1. Germline loops: CDR1 MNHEY, CDR2 SVGEGT. J was trimmed by 2 bases and V by 5 bases; bases with no gene match: 11. The CDR3 has 16 amino acids. The chain's CDR3 is CASSPPGTGVAYEQYF. As DNA, the CDR3 is TGTGCCAGCAGTCCACCCGGGACAGGTGTAGCCTACGAGCAGTACTTC.

Ten or more counts support this clonotype. DNA of the CDR3: TGTGCCAGCAGCTTTCTTCCGAGGAACACTGAAGCTTTCTTT. Protein sequence: CASSFLPRNTEAFF. This chain joins TRBV7-2 and TRBJ1-1; D gene uncertain. Per germline, CDR1 SGHTA and CDR2 FQGNSA. The CDR3 length is 14 residues. The ends were cut back, 3 bases at V and 1 base at J, with 9 bases in the middle. Supplemented by reference TRBV7-2 and TRBJ1-1, the full variable domain reads GAGVSQSPSNKVTEKGKDVELRCDPISGHTALYWYRQSLGQGLEFLIYFQGNSAPDKSGLPSDRFSAERTGGSVSTLTIQRTQQEDSAVYLCASSFLPRNTEAFFGQGTRLTVV.

The sample holds many counts of this clonotype. The chain carries TRBV6-5 and TRBJ1-1, with a tentative D call TRBD1 (5 bases). Trimming took 6 bases from V and 1 from J, leaving 18 bases between them. This CDR3 is 16 amino acids long. CDR1 MNHEY and CDR2 SVGAGI come from the germline V gene. For the CDR3, the DNA is TGTGCCAGCAGGCGTCCAGCGGGGGAATGGAACACTGAAGCTTTCTTT. It translates to CASRRPAGEWNTEAFF.

This clonotype was counted ten times or more. The J gene is TRBJ1-1, the V gene TRBV6-5; maybe TRBD1 (6 bases). V lost 2 bases and J lost 6, with 13 bases in between. There are 14 residues in the CDR3. Germline lookup yields CDR1 MNHEY and CDR2 SVGAGI. Here the CDR3 reads CASSYRQGSPEAFF. As DNA, the CDR3 is TGTGCCAGCAGTTACAGGCAGGGGTCCCCTGAAGCTTTCTTT.

V is TRBV6-2 or TRBV6-3 and J is TRBJ2-7; 7 bases align to TRBD1. V gave up 2 bases and J gave up 2 bases; unmatched junction bases: 12. CDR1 and CDR2 from the germline V gene are MNHEY and SVGEGT. This CDR3 has 17 amino acids. CDR3 loop: CASSYLPDRVGAYEQYF. As DNA, the CDR3 is TGTGCCAGCAGTTACCTACCCGACAGGGTTGGTGCCTACGAGCAGTACTTC.

In this sample, this clonotype turned up many times. This chain connects TRBV12-3 or TRBV12-4 to TRBJ2-5; no clear D gene. The V end was cut by 3 bases, the J end by 5 bases, with 10 bases between. The CDR3 extends over 13 amino acids. CDR3 DNA sequence: TGTGCCAGCAGTTTGATGGCACGGGAGACCCAGTACTTC. Protein product: CASSLMARETQYF.